This T cell receptor beta chain is drawn from a study of shared T cell receptors in the human thymus. The CDR3 runs 15 residues. V was shortened by 4 bases and J by 5 bases, with 17 bases between the two germline ends. Germline loops: CDR1 MGHDK, CDR2 SYGVNS. TCRdb's table, derived via immunoSEQ multiplex PCR, lists solely in-frame clones and lacks some. The data contain 700,000 or so clones, 70% to 90% of them singletons. Separately, the same data were catalogued under a study of human thymus T cells.

Sequenced: thymocytes. This sequence was found in a girl under two years old with a congenital heart defect. This chain joins TRBV25-1 and TRBJ2-5; TRBD2 is a possible D gene (5 bases). DNA of the CDR3: TGTGCCAGCAGTGTCGGCGGCCGCGGCGGGGAGACCCAGTACTTC. It is translated as CASSVGGRGGETQYF.